This is a list of T cell receptor beta chains from one sample in a study of cytomegalovirus exposure and HLA in healthy donors. Measured with immunoSEQ multiplex PCR; TCRdb has only the in-frame clones, and not every one. The sample records roughly 80,000 clones, around 81% being singletons. The sequenced sample was PBMCs. The receptors were gathered from a male donor in good health and CMV-seronegative. CDR3s include the opening cysteine and the closing phenylalanine or tryptophan. Each record gives: V gene, J gene, clone size, CDR3 length, D gene, CDR3 protein, CDR3 DNA. A D gene is named only where the DNA matches it firmly. The size entry is marked missing in some rows and otherwise reads once, few, many or a size class.

>TRBV5-4|TRBJ1-1|NA|15|NA
CASSLASRVNTEAFF
TGTGCCAGCAGCTTGGCTTCCCGGGTGAACACTGAAGCTTTCTTT
>TRBV9|TRBJ1-2|NA|15|TRBD1
CASSAGQGTTYGYTF
TGTGCCAGCAGCGCCGGACAGGGAACTACCTATGGCTACACCTTC
>TRBV6-5|TRBJ2-5|NA|15|NA
CASKQQGGTGETQYF
TGTGCCAGCAAACAACAGGGTGGAACTGGAGAGACCCAGTACTTC
>TRBV5-1|TRBJ1-4|NA|16|TRBD1
CASSLGGQGPGRELFF
TGCGCCAGCAGCTTGGGGGGACAGGGCCCTGGCCGGGAACTGTTTTTT
>TRBV7-8|TRBJ1-2|NA|15|TRBD1
CASSPRDSFNYGYTF
TGTGCCAGCAGCCCCCGGGACAGCTTTAACTATGGCTACACCTTC
>TRBV5-1|TRBJ1-1|NA|15|NA
CASSLGGGKNTEAFF
TGCGCCAGCAGCTTGGGTGGAGGGAAGAACACTGAAGCTTTCTTT
>TRBV5-1|TRBJ1-2|once|14|NA
CASSLEQGNYGYTF
TGCGCCAGCAGCTTGGAGCAGGGGAACTATGGCTACACCTTC
>TRBV18|TRBJ1-6|NA|16|NA
CASSPDGRARNSPLNF
TGTGCCAGCTCACCAGACGGGAGGGCACGGAATTCACCCCTCAACTTT
>TRBV20-1|TRBJ1-3|few|11|NA
CSTSSQNTIYF
TGCAGCACATCTTCCCAAAACACCATATATTTT
>TRBV5-1|TRBJ2-3|NA|16|NA
CASSLTQGGSTDTQYF
TGCGCCAGCAGCTTAACACAGGGGGGGAGCACAGATACGCAGTATTTT
>TRBV7-2|TRBJ1-1|few|14|NA
CASSPNGQNTEAFF
TGTGCCAGCAGCCCTAATGGGCAGAACACTGAAGCTTTCTTT
>TRBV6-5|TRBJ1-1|NA|14|NA
CASSYSRGHQEAFF
TGTGCCAGCAGTTACTCTCGGGGACACCAGGAAGCTTTCTTT
>TRBV27|TRBJ1-4|NA|15|TRBD1
CASSLMGQPNEKLFF
TGTGCCAGCAGTCTTATGGGACAGCCTAATGAAAAACTGTTTTTT
>TRBV28|TRBJ2-2|few|14|NA
CASRLGQNTGELFF
TGTGCCAGCAGGCTCGGACAGAACACCGGGGAGCTGTTTTTT
>TRBV4-1|TRBJ1-4|NA|17|NA
CASSQERDPRGTEKLFF
TGCGCCAGCAGCCAAGAGAGGGACCCCAGGGGAACTGAAAAACTGTTTTTT
>TRBV5-1|TRBJ1-5|few|14|NA
CASSEDSRNQPQNF
TGCGCCAGCAGTGAGGACAGTCGCAATCAGCCCCAGAATTTT
>TRBV6-4|TRBJ2-7|NA|13|NA
CASSDSEQGEQYF
TGTGCCAGCAGTGACTCGGAGCAGGGCGAGCAGTACTTC
>TRBV2|TRBJ1-1|NA|14|TRBD1
CASSETGGDTEAFF
TGTGCCAGCAGTGAGACAGGGGGTGACACTGAAGCTTTCTTT
>TRBV7-9|TRBJ2-1|NA|13|NA
CASSPRGKNEQFF
TGTGCCAGCAGCCCCCGGGGGAAAAATGAGCAGTTCTTC
>TRBV28|TRBJ1-2|NA|13|TRBD1
CASSPRTGRGYPF
TGTGCCAGCAGTCCCCGGACAGGGAGGGGCTACCCCTTC
>TRBV6-5|TRBJ2-5|NA|14|NA
CASSSHGTKETQYF
TGTGCCAGCAGTTCCCATGGGACAAAAGAGACCCAGTACTTC
>TRBV9|TRBJ2-7|NA|15|NA
CASSVAGQNWYEQYF
TGTGCCAGCAGCGTAGCCGGACAGAACTGGTACGAGCAGTACTTC
>TRBV2|TRBJ2-5|NA|15|NA
CASSFYQSGGETQYF
TGTGCCAGCAGTTTTTACCAGTCTGGGGGGGAGACCCAGTACTTC
>TRBV5-1|TRBJ1-4|NA|15|NA
CASSLRGGFNEKLFF
TGCGCCAGCAGCTTGAGGGGCGGTTTTAATGAAAAACTGTTTTTT
>TRBV2|TRBJ2-7|NA|12|NA
CASSVGTYERYF
TGTGCCAGCAGTGTCGGAACCTACGAGCGGTACTTC
>TRBV11-2|TRBJ2-3|NA|14|NA
CASSLDWSADTQYF
TGTGCCAGCAGCTTAGACTGGAGTGCAGATACGCAGTATTTT
>TRBV19|TRBJ2-2|NA|14|TRBD1
CASNRGLGTGELFF
TGTGCCAGCAACAGGGGGCTCGGCACCGGGGAGCTGTTTTTT
>TRBV2|TRBJ2-7|NA|11|NA
CASRRGYEQYF
TGTGCCAGCAGACGGGGCTACGAGCAGTACTTC
>TRBV29-1|TRBJ1-1|NA|16|TRBD1
CSATQGANSLVSGAFF
TGCAGCGCGACGCAGGGGGCAAACAGTCTTGTTAGCGGAGCTTTCTTT
>TRBV13|TRBJ1-5|NA|14|NA
CASSLGKLRQPQHF
TGTGCCAGCAGCTTAGGTAAACTGAGACAGCCCCAGCATTTT
>TRBV11-2|TRBJ2-7|NA|17|TRBD1
CASSSPRRDSISYEQYF
TGTGCCAGCAGCTCCCCCAGACGGGACAGCATCTCCTACGAGCAGTACTTC
>TRBV10-2|TRBJ1-2|NA|12|NA
CASSETLYGYTF
TGCGCCAGCAGCGAAACCCTATACGGCTACACCTTC
>TRBV11-2|TRBJ1-5|NA|14|NA
CASSLMAGAQPQHF
TGTGCCAGCAGCTTAATGGCAGGGGCTCAGCCCCAGCATTTT
>TRBV19|TRBJ2-7|NA|15|TRBD1
CASSIPSGQPYEQYF
TGTGCCAGTAGTATACCCTCGGGACAGCCCTACGAGCAGTACTTC
>TRBV7-3|TRBJ2-2|NA|14|NA
CASSLDGSAGELFF
TGTGCCAGCAGCTTAGACGGGAGCGCCGGGGAGCTGTTTTTT
>TRBV29-1|TRBJ1-1|NA|14|NA
CSVEGGPVNTEAFF
TGCAGCGTTGAAGGGGGCCCCGTGAACACTGAAGCTTTCTTT
>TRBV5-4|TRBJ2-7|NA|13|TRBD2
CASSSGTNREQYF
TGTGCCAGCAGCTCCGGGACTAACCGTGAGCAGTACTTC
>TRBV4-1|TRBJ1-5|few|16|TRBD1
CASSQEGNRGRQPQHF
TGCGCCAGCAGCCAAGAAGGTAACAGGGGAAGACAGCCCCAGCATTTT
>TRBV5-4|TRBJ2-5|NA|15|NA
CASSFPGHRQETQYF
TGTGCCAGCAGCTTTCCGGGACACCGACAGGAGACCCAGTACTTC
>TRBV19|TRBJ1-2|NA|13|NA
CASSIVGAVGYTF
TGTGCCAGTAGTATTGTGGGGGCTGTTGGCTACACCTTC